This record looks at one TCR beta chain sequence and its context. Its antigen is currently not known. No qualities accompany the bases; no much larger clone lies one base away. The time point label, read with the paper, signifies: around 29 days on oral tofacitinib. The treatment or condition label here, explained by the study, means: oral pan-JAK inhibitor, 5-10 mg twice daily. Lesional scalp punch biopsies and peripheral blood were collected from alopecia areata patients. PBMCs were isolated by density centrifugation and stained for CD3, CD4 and CD8, and CD4+ and CD8+ T cells were sorted on a FACSAria. Library preparation was by the immunoSEQ multiplex PCR assay. RNA was extracted from all samples and reverse transcribed into cDNA as template for TCR sequencing. First-strand cDNA was synthesized using SuperScript III with a 2:1 mix of oligo-dT and random hexamers. Amplification bias was assessed with a synthetic immune receptor repertoire, and residual bias was removed computationally. The original methods were these. Raw reads were preprocessed to remove errors, and CDR3 was defined by IMGT conventions from the conserved cysteine to phenylalanine. Clonality was computed as 1 minus the Shannon entropy, with the entropy normalized by log2 of the number of productive unique TCRs. Whether scalp clones were CD4 or CD8 was inferred by matching scalp TCRbeta sequences against CD4 and CD8 repertoires sorted from blood. TCRdb took over this immuneACCESS table, retaining in-frame rearrangements with V and J assigned. Such tables are incomplete; in checked studies, under half of the missing clones stem from an unresolved V gene, and the remainder is unexplained. The V and J calls and clone size are taken from that table; D and trimming were inferred from the DNA. For this sample the table gives 120,000 or so clones, of which roughly 55% were detected only once. The ten largest clonotypes hold 4.5% to 6% of the sample.

There are 15 amino acids in the CDR3, from cysteine to phenylalanine inclusive. The DNA shown is the 45-base CDR3, in frame from base 1. Trimming accounts for 4 bases at V and 0 bases at J, while the number of junction bases matched to no gene is 5. For CDR1 and CDR2, the germline V gene lists ENHRY and SYGVKD. The data were taken from a study of CD8+ T cells in alopecia areata (dated by TCRdb to the late 2010s). In the study overall: The treated patients took part in an open-label pilot trial in which moderate-to-severe alopecia areata was treated with oral tofacitinib at 5 to 10 mg twice daily. RNA came from the PAXgene miRNA kit for fixed scalp, the miRNeasy kit for PBMCs, and the RNeasy kit for mouse skin. Patients received tofacitinib for 6 to 18 months and were then followed off drug for 6 months to check for delayed response and recurrence. Amplification of TCRbeta CDR3 regions was done by immunoSEQ multiplex PCR using 35 Vbeta forward primers and 13 Jbeta reverse primers. In treated patients, disease severity was measured using the SALT score, which gives the percentage of scalp surface area affected. Biopsies were taken from tofacitinib-treated patients at baseline and at 4 and 24 weeks of treatment, and a later scalp biopsy was taken in several of the tofacitinib-treated patients. Clonality in the scalp was compared among normal scalp (n=4), patchy alopecia areata scalp (n=8), and alopecia totalis/universalis scalp (n=8). In humans, TCRbeta sequencing was performed on scalp tissue and on sorted CD4+ and CD8+ peripheral blood T cells from healthy controls and from patients with patchy or totalis/universalis alopecia areata. The study used high-throughput TCRbeta sequencing to examine T cell clonal expansion in alopecia areata, in both the C3H/HeJ mouse model and human patients.

The paper as a whole reports these results and caveats: Because the treated cohort was small and had just a single nonresponder, larger studies are needed to establish links between baseline CD8+ expansion and response. Compared with normal scalp, lesional scalp, particularly in alopecia totalis/universalis, had higher clonality and more expanded CD8+ clones, which suggests antigenic drive. Resident alphabeta T cells in normal human skin are also sequenced, complicating scalp TCR repertoire analysis, unlike mouse skin dominated by gammadelta T cells. Shared TCR sequences between patients were less evident than in mice, which may be partly attributable to HLA diversity in the patient population. Many expanded lesional clones persisted in scalp and blood during tofacitinib treatment, which may partly explain relapse after stopping treatment. Tofacitinib significantly lowered scalp clonality and the number of expanded CD8+ clones among the top 100 scalp clones.

This sequence uses TRBV10-3 and TRBJ2-5; TRBD2 agrees with 7 junctional bases. Material: CD4+ T cells sorted from blood, obtained at week 4, from a patient treated with tofacitinib. This TCR was sampled from a human donor with alopecia areata. The CDR3 protein is CAISGRGGYQETQYF. Read as DNA, the sequence is TGTGCCATCAGTGGCCGCGGGGGATACCAAGAGACCCAGTACTTC.